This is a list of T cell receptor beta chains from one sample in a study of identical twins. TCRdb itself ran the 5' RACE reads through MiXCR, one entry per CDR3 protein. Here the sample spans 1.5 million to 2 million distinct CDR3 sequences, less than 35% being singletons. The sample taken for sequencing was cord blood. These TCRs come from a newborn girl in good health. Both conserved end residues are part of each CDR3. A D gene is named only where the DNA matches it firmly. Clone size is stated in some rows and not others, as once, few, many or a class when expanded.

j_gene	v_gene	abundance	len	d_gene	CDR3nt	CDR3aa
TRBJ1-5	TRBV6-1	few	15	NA	TGTGCCAGCAGTGAAGGTGCCCCCCGAATCCAGCCCCAGCATTTT	CASSEGAPRIQPQHF
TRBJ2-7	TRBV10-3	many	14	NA	TGTGCCATCAGTGATGGGGCAGGATCCTACGAGCAGTACTTC	CAISDGAGSYEQYF
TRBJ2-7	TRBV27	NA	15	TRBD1	TGTGCCAGCAGAACGTATAGGACAGGGGGTTACGAGCAGTACTTC	CASRTYRTGGYEQYF
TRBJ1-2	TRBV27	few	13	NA	TGTGCCAGCCGCAACAGGGAAACATATGGCTACACCTTC	CASRNRETYGYTF
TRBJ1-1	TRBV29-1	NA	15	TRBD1	TGCAGCGTTGAAGACCCGATGACAGGGAGGACTGAAGCTTTCTTT	CSVEDPMTGRTEAFF
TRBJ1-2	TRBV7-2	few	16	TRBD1	TGTGCCAGCAGCTTAGTTGGGGCGGGACAGGGCTATGGCTACACCTTC	CASSLVGAGQGYGYTF
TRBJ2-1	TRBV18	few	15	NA	TGTGCCAGCTCACCTGGTCTCAACTCCTACAATGAGCAGTTCTTC	CASSPGLNSYNEQFF
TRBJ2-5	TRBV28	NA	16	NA	TGTGCCGGCAGTCAAAGAGGCTATAGGGGTAGAGAGACCCAGTACTTC	CAGSQRGYRGRETQYF
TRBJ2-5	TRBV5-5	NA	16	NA	TGTGCCAGCAGCTTGGGTCTACTCTGGACTGGAAATGAGCAGTACTTC	CASSLGLLWTGNEQYF
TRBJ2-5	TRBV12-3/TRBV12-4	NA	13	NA	TGTGCCAGCAGTTCCGGGGCGAAAGAGACCCAGTACTTC	CASSSGAKETQYF
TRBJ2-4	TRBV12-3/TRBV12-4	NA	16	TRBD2	TGTGCCAGCAGTTACGTGCTAGCGGGGGGGCGCGATGAGCAGTACTTC	CASSYVLAGGRDEQYF
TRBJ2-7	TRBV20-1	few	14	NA	TGCAGTGCTAGAGATCGGCGTAGCTCCTACGAGCAGTACTTC	CSARDRRSSYEQYF
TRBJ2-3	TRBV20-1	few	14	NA	TGCAGTGCTTCCAATGGCGGGGTCACAGATACGCAGTATTTT	CSASNGGVTDTQYF
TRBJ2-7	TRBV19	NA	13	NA	TGTGCCAGTAGTATAACGGTAGCCTACGAGCAGTACTTC	CASSITVAYEQYF
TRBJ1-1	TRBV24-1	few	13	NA	TGTGCCACCGGCCGGACACCGAACACTGAAGCTTTCTTT	CATGRTPNTEAFF
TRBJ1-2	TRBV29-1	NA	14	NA	TGCAGCGTTCCCGACCCAGGTCAAGCCTATGGCTACACCTTC	CSVPDPGQAYGYTF
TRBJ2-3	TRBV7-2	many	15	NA	TGTGCCAGCAGCTTAGAGTTCAGGGGAACAGATACGCAGTATTTT	CASSLEFRGTDTQYF
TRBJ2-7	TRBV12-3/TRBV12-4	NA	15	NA	TGTGCCAGCCGCCAAGGGGGTCGAGGACCCTACGAGCAGTACTTC	CASRQGGRGPYEQYF
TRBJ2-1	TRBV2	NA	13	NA	TGTGCCAGTCGACCCCTAGCGTTCAATGAGCAGTTCTTC	CASRPLAFNEQFF
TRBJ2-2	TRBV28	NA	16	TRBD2	TGTGCCAGCAGCCGACTAGCGGGAGTATACACCGGGGAGCTGTTTTTT	CASSRLAGVYTGELFF
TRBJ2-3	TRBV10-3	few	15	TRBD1	TGTGCCATCAGTGCAAAGGGACAGGGCGCAGATACGCAGTATTTT	CAISAKGQGADTQYF
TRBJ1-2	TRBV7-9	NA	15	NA	TGTGCCAGCAGCTTAGCCCCCGACGGAACCTATGGCTACACCTTC	CASSLAPDGTYGYTF
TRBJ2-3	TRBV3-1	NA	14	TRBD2	TGTGCCAGCAGCCAATACGGACTAGGAGATACGCAGTATTTT	CASSQYGLGDTQYF
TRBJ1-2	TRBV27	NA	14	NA	TGTGCCAGCAGTTTAAGAGGCAGGGTTTATGGCTACACCTTC	CASSLRGRVYGYTF